These 20 T cell receptor beta chains originate from one sample sequenced in a study of blood T cell repertoires in COVID-19. Repertoires were generated with immunoSEQ multiplex PCR, while TCRdb's copy carries only in-frame clones and drops some. The table records some 68,000 clones, around 91% of them present only once. What was sequenced was peripheral blood. Receptor source: a man aged 45 to 65 with COVID-19, enrolled during active disease.

The chain links TRBV5-4 to TRBJ1-2, with TRBD1 identical over 7 bases. Germline CDR1 SGHNT, CDR2 YYREEE (reference sequence). After removal of 0 bases from V and 0 bases from J, the junction contained 2 bases not matched to a gene. CDR3 size: 15 residues. The CDR3 protein is CASSLGRGANYGYTF. The DNA for the CDR3 is TGTGCCAGCAGCTTGGGCAGGGGGGCTAACTATGGCTACACCTTC.

The V call is TRBV19, the J call TRBJ1-1; D unclear. Germline V lookup: CDR1 LNHDA, CDR2 SQIVND (reference sequence). This CDR3 comprises 11 residues. V was pared by 8 bases and J by 1 base, with 5 bases between. The CDR3 sequence: CASAENTEAFF. The CDR3, as DNA: TGTGCCAGTGCAGAGAACACTGAAGCTTTCTTT. Based on the CDR3 plus reference TRBV19 and TRBJ1-1, the full variable domain is DGGITQSPKYLFRKEGQNVTLSCEQNLNHDAMYWYRQDPGQGLRLIYYSQIVNDFQKGDIAEGYSVSREKKESFPLTVTSAQKNPTAFYLCASAENTEAFFGQGTRLTVV.

The V and J genes are TRBV7-9 and TRBJ2-5, with TRBD1 matching 10 bases. The CDR3 length is 19 residues. The junction had 18 bases not matched to a gene; V was cut back by 5 bases and J by 3 bases. Germline V gene lookup returns CDR1 SEHNR and CDR2 FQNEAQ (reference sequence). The CDR3 reads CASSPKSTQGQGGEETQYF. The DNA for the CDR3 is TGTGCCAGCAGCCCCAAATCGACTCAAGGACAGGGGGGGGAAGAGACCCAGTACTTC.

The chain combines TRBV6-1 with TRBJ2-5, with a tentative D call TRBD2 (5 bases). The germline V gene encodes CDR1 MNHNS and CDR2 SASEGT. The CDR3 covers 16 residues. V lost 0 bases, J lost 2 bases, and 13 bases lay in between. Written as DNA, the CDR3 is TGTGCCAGCAGTGAAGCGCTAAAGGGAGTGCAAGAGACCCAGTACTTC. Translated: CASSEALKGVQETQYF.

This chain connects TRBV5-1 to TRBJ2-5, with 7 bases that match TRBD2. The CDR3 loop spans 15 amino acids. Trimming at V came to 0 bases and at J to 5 bases, leaving 7 bases not matched to a gene. Germline values: CDR1 SGHRS, CDR2 YFSETQ. The CDR3 loop reads CASSLEVAGGETQYF. The CDR3 nucleotides read TGCGCCAGCAGCTTGGAGGTAGCGGGCGGGGAGACCCAGTACTTC.

The rearrangement links TRBV24-1 to TRBJ2-1; TRBD1 matches at 10 bases. The V gene end was trimmed by 1 base and the J gene end by 3 bases; junction bases not matched to a gene: 5. The CDR3 length is 17 residues. CDR1 is KGHDR, CDR2 SFDVKD, per germline. Here the CDR3 DNA reads TGTGCCACCAGTGATTTTGGACAGGGGGTGAACTACAATGAGCAGTTCTTC. Translating it yields CATSDFGQGVNYNEQFF.

The chain employs TRBV7-3 and TRBJ2-3; TRBD2 aligns across 8 bases. CDR1 is SGHTA and CDR2 is FQGTGA in the germline V gene. The CDR3 has 17 amino acids. V trimming: 2 bases; J trimming: 4 bases; junction bases outside the gene matches: 11. The CDR3 DNA reads TGTGCCAGCAGCTTAGATTCCAGCGGGAGCGGAGCAGATACGCAGTATTTT. It yields the protein CASSLDSSGSGADTQYF.

V is TRBV7-2 and J is TRBJ1-2; a possible D gene is TRBD1 (5 bases). V was shortened by 4 bases and J by 0 bases, with 12 bases between the two germline ends. Germline CDR1 reads SGHTA; CDR2 reads FQGNSA. The CDR3 runs 15 residues. CDR3 DNA sequence: TGTGCCAGCAGCTCACCAGGGCCAACTAACTATGGCTACACCTTC. This sequence encodes CASSSPGPTNYGYTF.

The V and J genes are TRBV3-1 (or the pseudogene TRBV3-2) and TRBJ1-5, with D uncertain. V was trimmed by 0 bases and J by 4 bases, leaving 10 bases between them. Germline loops: CDR1 LGHDT, CDR2 YNNKEL (reference sequence). CDR3 size: 15 residues. The CDR3 DNA reads as TGTGCCAGCAGCCAAGACACTCAGCGGAATCAGCCCCAGCATTTT. The encoded protein is CASSQDTQRNQPQHF.

This rearrangement joins TRBV2 to TRBJ1-1; no firm D call. CDR1 and CDR2 (germline): SNHLY, FYNNEI. With 6 bases removed from V and 3 bases from J, the gap between germline ends came to 8 bases. The CDR3 extends over 12 amino acids. The CDR3, as DNA: TGTGCCAGCAGCCAGATGTACACTGAAGCTTTCTTT. Encoded protein: CASSQMYTEAFF.

The genes are TRBV3-1 (or the pseudogene TRBV3-2) and TRBJ2-5, with 12 bases that match TRBD2. The CDR3 extends over 19 amino acids. Germline-derived CDR1 and CDR2 are LGHDT and YNNKEL (reference sequence). V lost 4 bases, J lost 2 bases, and 14 bases stayed unmatched. The CDR3 protein is CASSRISSGRARRQETQYF. As DNA, the CDR3 is TGTGCCAGCAGCCGGATTTCTAGCGGGAGGGCCCGGAGGCAAGAGACCCAGTACTTC.

This clone appeared a few times. This chain uses TRBV5-1 with TRBJ1-4, with 10 bases that match TRBD1. The germline V gene encodes CDR1 SGHRS and CDR2 YFSETQ. The CDR3 contains 15 residues. Germline trimming cut 0 bases from V and 6 bases from J; bases unmatched to any gene: 2. The CDR3 spells CASSLAGTGDEKLFF. CDR3 in DNA: TGCGCCAGCAGCTTGGCCGGGACAGGGGATGAAAAACTGTTTTTT.

The CDR3 loop reads CASSQETEEPQHF. The CDR3 nucleotides read TGTGCCAGCAGCCAAGAAACAGAAGAGCCCCAGCATTTT. This rearrangement joins TRBV3-1 (or the pseudogene TRBV3-2) to TRBJ1-5, with D hard to call. CDR1 is LGHDT and CDR2 is YNNKEL in the germline V gene (reference sequence). This CDR3 has 13 amino acids. Deletions cut 0 bases from V and 8 bases from J, with 8 bases between.

The chain recombines TRBV5-4 with TRBJ2-7, with 8 bases identical to TRBD1. The CDR3 length is 15 residues. V gave up 1 base and J gave up 3 bases; unmatched junction bases: 6. CDR1 is SGHNT, CDR2 YYREEE, per germline (reference sequence). CDR3 nucleotide sequence: TGTGCCAGCAGCTTGAATGGACAGGGCTTCTACGAGCAGTACTTC. Amino acids: CASSLNGQGFYEQYF.

In regard to this clone: The identical CDR3 is also encoded by other nucleotide sequences in the sample. The chain uses TRBV9 and TRBJ2-5, with TRBD2 identical over 11 bases. Trimming cost V 5 bases and J 5 bases; bases outside gene matches: 11. CDR1 is SGDLS and CDR2 is YYNGEE in the germline V gene. The length of the CDR3 is 16 residues. The chain's CDR3 is CASSRSSGRSQETQYF. In DNA, the CDR3 is TGTGCCAGCAGTCGATCTAGCGGGAGGAGCCAGGAGACCCAGTACTTC.

The chain recombines TRBV24-1 with TRBJ2-5; D not resolved. CDR1 is KGHDR, CDR2 SFDVKD, per germline. The ends were cut back, 0 bases at V and 2 bases at J, with 12 bases in the middle. CDR3 length: 16 residues. CDR3 in amino acids: CATSDLQTGAQETQYF. The CDR3 nucleotides read TGTGCCACCAGTGATTTGCAAACCGGAGCTCAAGAGACCCAGTACTTC.

This chain connects TRBV4-3 to TRBJ1-2, with TRBD1 identical over 10 bases. Germline assignment: CDR1 LGHNA and CDR2 YSLEER. This CDR3 spans 16 amino acids. Trimming cost V 0 bases and J 8 bases; bases outside gene matches: 9. CDR3 DNA: TGCGCCAGCAGCCAAGAACTCAGACAGGGGGCGCGCGGCTACACCTTC. Translated, it gives CASSQELRQGARGYTF.

The CDR3 loop reads CAITSGGSTDTQYF. The CDR3 DNA reads as TGTGCCATCACATCGGGCGGGAGCACAGATACGCAGTATTTT. V gene TRBV10-3 combines with J gene TRBJ2-3; possibly TRBD2 for D (5 bases). V was pared by 7 bases and J by 0 bases, with 11 bases between. Germline V gene lookup returns CDR1 ENHRY and CDR2 SYGVKD. The CDR3 is 14 residues long.

The V and J genes are TRBV18 and TRBJ1-2, with TRBD1 as a possible D gene (6 bases). The length of the CDR3 is 14 residues. Germline assignment: CDR1 KGHSH and CDR2 LQKENI. V lost 3 bases to trimming and J lost 8 bases, with 16 bases between them. CDR3 region: CASSPDRLESGYTF. The CDR3 coding sequence is TGTGCCAGCTCACCCGACAGGCTAGAGAGCGGCTACACCTTC.

J is TRBJ2-1 and V is TRBV7-2; the D gene is possibly TRBD2 (5 bases). Germline V lookup: CDR1 SGHTA, CDR2 FQGNSA. Between the trimmed V and J ends, which lost 2 bases and 0 bases, there was a span of 11 bases. CDR3 length equals 16 residues. CDR3 loop: CASSLSSGSSYNEQFF. DNA of the CDR3: TGTGCCAGCAGCTTATCGAGCGGAAGCTCCTACAATGAGCAGTTCTTC.